A single sample gave rise to the 25 T cell receptor beta chains below, sequenced in a study of cytomegalovirus exposure and HLA in healthy donors (dated by TCRdb to the late 2010s). Libraries came from the immunoSEQ multiplex PCR assay. The multiplex PCR relied on a mix of 60 forward primers for TCR Vbeta segments and 13 reverse primers for TCR Jbeta segments. Not all clones reach the TCRdb copy of this immuneACCESS table, which keeps in-frame sequences only. Checked studies attribute under half of the gap to unresolved V genes and leave the rest unexplained. This sample lists about 160,000 clones; around nine tenths were detected once. The ten largest clones capture over 0.8% of the sample. Specimen: PBMCs. The receptors come from a woman aged 25 to 39 in good health and CMV-seronegative.

In this sample, this clone turned up a few times. The V and J genes are TRBV7-2 and TRBJ2-1; TRBD2 matches at 9 bases. The germline CDR1 and CDR2 sequences are SGHTA and FQGNSA. V trimming: 4 bases; J trimming: 7 bases; junction bases outside the gene matches: 14. This CDR3 is built from 17 residues. The CDR3 spells CASSSMFLAGARNEQFF. The DNA for the CDR3 is TGTGCCAGCAGCTCCATGTTTTTAGCGGGAGCGAGGAATGAGCAGTTCTTC.

The genes are TRBV19 and TRBJ1-2, with 8 bases identical to TRBD1. CDR1 is LNHDA and CDR2 is SQIVND in the germline V gene (reference sequence). The V and J ends lost 7 bases and 6 bases, in that order; junction bases with no gene match: 10. CDR3 length: 14 amino acids. The CDR3 DNA reads as TGTGCCAGTACCACACCAGGGGGCAAAGATGGCTACACCTTC. Residues: CASTTPGGKDGYTF.

This rearrangement joins TRBV7-6 to TRBJ2-2, with D possibly TRBD1 on 6 matching bases. V shed 2 bases and J shed 4 bases, with 14 bases lying between them. This CDR3 region has 16 residues. The germline CDR1 and CDR2 sequences are SGHVS and FNYEAQ. The CDR3 region is CASSLTAGASTGELFF. CDR3 bases: TGTGCCAGCAGCTTAACGGCAGGGGCGAGCACCGGGGAGCTGTTTTTT.

This chain links TRBV6-1 with TRBJ2-1; D might be TRBD1 (6 bases). V lost 7 bases and J lost 5, with 18 bases in between. This CDR3 contains 15 residues. CDR1 MNHNS and CDR2 SASEGT come from the germline V gene. CDR3 bases: TGTGCCAGCACCCAGGGGAGTACTCGGAACAATGAGCAGTTCTTC. Its translation: CASTQGSTRNNEQFF.

The chain is built from TRBV27 and TRBJ1-1, with D perhaps TRBD1 (5 bases). The V gene's germline CDR1 is MNHEY and CDR2 SMNVEV (reference sequence). Trimming left V 3 bases short and J 5 bases short, with 10 bases between. The CDR3 has 13 residues. The CDR3 nucleotides are TGTGCCAGCAGTTTTCGGGGGTTGACTGAAGCTTTCTTT. Amino acid sequence: CASSFRGLTEAFF.

The chain carries TRBV5-8 and TRBJ1-1, with a tentative D call TRBD1 (5 bases). Trimming took off 1 base at V and 1 base at J, with 11 bases between the two ends. Germline V gene data show CDR1 as SGHTS and CDR2 as YDEGEE. The length of the CDR3 is 15 residues. CDR3 protein: CASSLRRGRNTEAFF. In DNA form, the CDR3 reads TGTGCCAGCAGCTTGAGGAGGGGCAGGAACACTGAAGCTTTCTTT.

The chain carries TRBV28 and TRBJ2-1; 11 bases are a match to TRBD2. The CDR3 extends over 19 amino acids. Germline CDR1 MDHEN, CDR2 SYDVKM. The J segment lost 8 bases and the V segment lost 5 bases, leaving 20 bases of the junction unmatched. The CDR3 spells CASSPSVPASGRRVDEQFF. CDR3 sequence (DNA): TGTGCCAGCAGTCCATCGGTTCCGGCTAGCGGGAGGAGGGTGGATGAGCAGTTCTTC.

This chain links TRBV11-2 with TRBJ2-1; 8 bases line up with TRBD2. There are 15 residues in the CDR3. Germline V gene sequence: CDR1 SGHAT, CDR2 FQNNGV. V lost 4 bases to trimming and J lost 4 bases; unmatched junction nucleotides: 6. The chain's CDR3 is CASSSSGSPYNEQFF. The CDR3 DNA follows: TGTGCCAGCAGCTCCAGCGGGAGCCCGTACAATGAGCAGTTCTTC. The entire variable domain, with the rest obtained from reference TRBV11-2 and TRBJ2-1, is as follows: EAGVAQSPRYKIIEKRQSVAFWCNPISGHATLYWYQQILGQGPKLLIQFQNNGVVDDSQLPKDRFSAERLKGVDSTLKIQPAKLEDSAVYLCASSSSGSPYNEQFFGPGTRLTVL.

J is TRBJ2-7 and V is TRBV5-1; D perhaps matches TRBD2 (5 bases). The germline V and J ends were trimmed by 0 bases and 3 bases, with 13 bases remaining between them. The CDR3 has 15 residues. Germline V lookup: CDR1 SGHRS, CDR2 YFSETQ. The CDR3 here is CASSLELAKSYEQYF. The CDR3 bases are TGCGCCAGCAGCTTGGAATTAGCGAAAAGCTACGAGCAGTACTTC.

This rearrangement joins TRBV10-3 to TRBJ2-5; D might be TRBD1 (6 bases). TRBJ2-7 explains the end of the DNA better; the J call may be wrong. From germline, CDR1 is ENHRY and CDR2 SYGVKD. The CDR3 contains 13 residues. For the CDR3, the DNA is TGTGCCGCCGGGACAAGGATTAACTACGAGCAGTACTTC. It yields the protein CAAGTRINYEQYF.

This clone was counted only a few times. The rearrangement uses TRBV28 and TRBJ1-1, with 9 bases matching TRBD1. Germline loops: CDR1 MDHEN, CDR2 SYDVKM. The CDR3 has 13 residues. V gave up 7 bases and J gave up 1 base; unmatched junction bases: 1. The CDR3 DNA sequence: TGTGCCAGCAAGGGACAGGGGAACACTGAAGCTTTCTTT. This sequence encodes CASKGQGNTEAFF. The variable domain in full, completed from reference TRBV28 and TRBJ1-1, reads DVKVTQSSRYLVKRTGEKVFLECVQDMDHENMFWYRQDPGLGLRLIYFSYDVKMKEKGDIPEGYSVSREKKERFSLILESASTNQTSMYLCASKGQGNTEAFFGQGTRLTVV.

This clone was observed once. The rearrangement links TRBV6-5 to TRBJ2-3; D may be TRBD1 (6 bases). CDR1 is MNHEY, CDR2 SVGAGI, per germline. With 5 bases removed from V and 10 bases from J, the gap between germline ends came to 16 bases. The CDR3 has 13 amino acids. CDR3 sequence reads: CASSKGPQGSQYF. The CDR3 nucleotides read TGTGCCAGCAGTAAGGGTCCACAGGGTTCGCAGTATTTT.

The chain is built from TRBV2 and TRBJ1-4; 7 positions agree with TRBD1. Germline V lookup: CDR1 SNHLY, CDR2 FYNNEI. V shed 6 bases and J 11 bases; nucleotides not matched to a gene: 12. The CDR3 runs 14 residues. The CDR3 spells CASRVDRDLSKLFF. The CDR3 DNA is TGTGCCAGCAGAGTTGACAGGGACCTGTCCAAACTGTTTTTT.

The chain has TRBV19 and TRBJ2-5; the D gene is possibly TRBD1 (6 bases). Gene TRBJ2-7 matches the end of the DNA better, so the J call may be wrong. Germline V CDR1 and CDR2: LNHDA, SQIVND (reference sequence). The CDR3 covers 14 residues. This CDR3 is CASSMRAKGVEQYF. The CDR3 DNA follows: TGTGCCAGTAGTATGCGGGCTAAGGGGGTCGAGCAGTACTTC.

This clone came up once. The J gene is TRBJ1-2, the V gene TRBV6-1; D is perhaps TRBD1 (5 bases). V lost 2 bases to trimming and J lost 8 bases, with 12 bases between them. The germline gives CDR1 MNHNS, CDR2 SASEGT. The CDR3 consists of 13 residues. The CDR3 coding sequence is TGTGCCAGCAGTGAAATTTGGGGCCGGGGCTACACCTTC. The encoded protein is CASSEIWGRGYTF.

The V and J genes are TRBV19 and TRBJ1-6, with unresolved D. This CDR3 contains 14 residues. Germline V gene lookup returns CDR1 LNHDA and CDR2 SQIVND (reference sequence). The V end was cut by 6 bases, the J end by 6 bases, with 12 bases between. The CDR3 bases are TGTGCCAGTAGCGGGGATTTGGGTAATTCACCCCTCCACTTT. This codes for CASSGDLGNSPLHF.

The genes are TRBV4-3 and TRBJ1-6; TRBD1 matches 9 bases. Trimming at V came to 4 bases and at J to 9 bases, leaving 7 bases not matched to a gene. CDR1 is LGHNA, CDR2 YSLEER, per germline. This CDR3 region has 15 residues. The CDR3 spells CASSPDRGAGSPLHF. In nucleotides, the CDR3 is TGCGCCAGCAGCCCGGACAGGGGAGCGGGTTCACCCCTCCACTTT.

The rearrangement links TRBV19 to TRBJ1-1, with 7 bases identical to TRBD1. The CDR3 has 16 amino acids. Germline-derived CDR1 and CDR2 are LNHDA and SQIVND (reference sequence). V dropped 5 bases and J dropped 6; count of bases not matched to a gene: 15. CDR3 region: CASSPPHATGDAEAFF. For the CDR3, the DNA is TGTGCCAGTAGTCCCCCCCATGCAACAGGGGACGCTGAAGCTTTCTTT.

In nucleotides, the CDR3 is TGTGCCTGGAGTCCCTCGGGGGGACACTATGGCTACACCTTC. Its translation is CAWSPSGGHYGYTF. V usage is TRBV30 and J usage is TRBJ1-2; tentatively, D is TRBD1 (5 bases). CDR3 length equals 14 residues. Looked up from germline, CDR1 is GTSNPN and CDR2 is SVGIG (reference sequence). V shed 2 bases and J shed 3 bases, with 13 bases lying between them.

The chain links TRBV18 to TRBJ2-7; 10 bases align to TRBD2. Looked up from germline, CDR1 is KGHSH and CDR2 is LQKENI. The CDR3 is 16 amino acids. The J segment lost 3 bases and the V segment lost 0 bases, leaving 5 bases of the junction unmatched. CDR3 in DNA: TGTGCCAGCTCACCACCTGGGGTAGCGGGAGGCTACGAGCAGTACTTC. It translates to CASSPPGVAGGYEQYF.

V usage is TRBV5-8 and J usage is TRBJ1-5; 10 nucleotides match TRBD1. The J segment lost 3 bases and the V segment lost 4 bases, leaving 7 bases of the junction unmatched. Germline V CDR1 and CDR2: SGHTS, YDEGEE. The CDR3 has 16 residues. The CDR3 sequence is CASSGGTGVTNQPQHF. The CDR3 DNA is TGTGCCAGCAGCGGCGGGACAGGGGTTACCAATCAGCCCCAGCATTTT.

The chain joins TRBV6-4 to TRBJ2-1; 7 bases match TRBD1. This CDR3 spans 14 amino acids. Germline CDR1 and CDR2: MRHNA and SNTAGT. Trimming took 3 bases from V and 5 from J; bases not matched to a gene: 4. The CDR3, as DNA: TGTGCCAGCAGTGAGAGGGACAGCCACAATGAGCAGTTCTTC. Translating gives CASSERDSHNEQFF.

The chain uses TRBV19 and TRBJ2-5; D is possibly TRBD2 (6 bases). The tail of the sequence fits TRBJ2-7 better, so the J call may be wrong. Germline loops: CDR1 LNHDA, CDR2 SQIVND (reference sequence). This CDR3 comprises 16 residues. This CDR3 is CASSMRGGPVAYEQYF. The CDR3 nucleotides read TGTGCCAGTAGTATGCGGGGCGGGCCAGTGGCCTACGAGCAGTACTTC.

This clone is a singleton in its sample. The chain recombines TRBV19 with TRBJ2-5; 7 bases map to TRBD1. Per germline, CDR1 LNHDA and CDR2 SQIVND (reference sequence). There are 14 residues in the CDR3. The trim removed 1 base at V and 5 bases at J, leaving 4 bases unmatched. The CDR3 reads CASSIGGQVETQYF. The DNA for the CDR3 is TGTGCCAGTAGTATAGGCGGACAGGTGGAGACCCAGTACTTC.

This clone appeared a single time. The gene calls are TRBV6-5 and TRBJ1-2; 10 nucleotides agree with TRBD1. Germline V lookup: CDR1 MNHEY, CDR2 SVGAGI. J was trimmed by 4 bases and V by 6 bases; bases with no gene match: 8. The CDR3 sequence is 15 residues long. As DNA, the CDR3 is TGTGCCAGCAGACTTGACAGGGGGCGGGCCTATGGCTACACCTTC. This codes for CASRLDRGRAYGYTF.